Presented here are 27 T cell receptor beta chains from one specimen sequenced in a study of blood T cell repertoires in COVID-19. The data were produced by immunoSEQ multiplex PCR, yet TCRdb's version contains in-frame clones alone and is incomplete. The repertoire holds 20,000 or so clones, with around 83% as singletons. Sequenced sample: peripheral blood. The source is a man in his sixties or seventies with acute or convalescent COVID-19.

The chain combines TRBV19 with TRBJ1-5; 7 bases are shared with TRBD1. This CDR3 spans 15 amino acids. Germline V gene sequence: CDR1 LNHDA, CDR2 SQIVND (reference sequence). The trim removed 2 bases at V and 2 bases at J, leaving 3 bases unmatched. Here the CDR3 DNA reads TGTGCCAGTAGTATAAGGGACAGCCGCAATCAGCCCCAGCATTTT. Protein sequence: CASSIRDSRNQPQHF.

The gene calls are TRBV24-1 and TRBJ2-3, with TRBD1 matching 10 bases. The CDR3 runs to 17 residues. Germline values: CDR1 KGHDR, CDR2 SFDVKD. Losses at the gene ends were 4 bases for V and 1 base for J; bases not matched to a gene: 7. The CDR3 nucleotides are TGTGCCACCAGTGAGAGACAGGGGGCGAAAGGCACAGATACGCAGTATTTT. This encodes CATSERQGAKGTDTQYF.

The rearrangement links TRBV27 to TRBJ1-2; D remains unclear. CDR3 size: 14 residues. Germline assignment: CDR1 MNHEY and CDR2 SMNVEV (reference sequence). V lost 0 bases, J lost 4 bases, and 9 bases lay in between. CDR3 loop: CASSLSAAVYGYTF. DNA for the CDR3: TGTGCCAGCAGTTTATCGGCGGCCGTCTATGGCTACACCTTC.

The chain recombines TRBV6-2 or TRBV6-3 with TRBJ1-5; possibly TRBD1 for D (6 bases). The CDR3 has 13 amino acids. Germline V gives CDR1 MNHEY, CDR2 SVGEGT. V was clipped by 5 bases and J by 6 bases, with 11 bases between them. CDR3 sequence reads: CASSPRGAQPQHF. In DNA form, the CDR3 reads TGTGCCAGCAGTCCCCGGGGGGCTCAGCCCCAGCATTTT.

The chain uses TRBV13 and TRBJ2-7, with 7 bases fitting TRBD1. The germline gives CDR1 PRHDT, CDR2 FYEKMQ (reference sequence). The CDR3 spans 16 residues. J lost 1 base, V lost 5 bases, and 11 bases had no gene match. This CDR3 reads CASSIRTGLGSYEQYF. The CDR3 coding sequence is TGTGCCAGCAGCATCCGGACAGGCTTGGGGTCCTACGAGCAGTACTTC.

This chain joins TRBV10-3 and TRBJ1-5, with D possibly being TRBD1 (5 bases). V lost 3 bases, J lost 9 bases, and 12 bases lay in between. The germline V gene encodes CDR1 ENHRY and CDR2 SYGVKD. The CDR3 covers 13 residues. CDR3 sequence (DNA): TGTGCCATCAGTGAATCCAGGGATGCGCCCCAGCATTTT. It translates to CAISESRDAPQHF.

The chain links TRBV5-6 to TRBJ1-6, with D perhaps TRBD1 (5 bases). Germline assignment: CDR1 SGHDT and CDR2 YYEEEE. With 0 bases removed from V and 6 bases from J, the gap between germline ends came to 13 bases. The CDR3 covers 16 residues. CDR3 coding DNA: TGTGCCAGCAGCTTGGGGGTGGGGCGGTCTAATTCACCCCTCCACTTT. Its translation is CASSLGVGRSNSPLHF.

The rearrangement joins TRBV7-9 to TRBJ2-7; tentatively, D is TRBD2 (6 bases). The CDR3 loop spans 15 amino acids. The V gene's germline CDR1 is SEHNR and CDR2 FQNEAQ (reference sequence). V lost 5 bases and J lost 2, with 16 bases in between. In nucleotides, the CDR3 is TGTGCCAGCAGCCGGGGTGGGGGACTGGCCTACGAGCAGTACTTC. Encoded protein: CASSRGGGLAYEQYF.

The rearrangement links TRBV6-2 or TRBV6-3 to TRBJ2-4, with a tentative D call TRBD1 (6 bases). The CDR3 covers 13 residues. V lost 4 bases and J 7 bases, leaving 11 bases between the germline ends. Germline V CDR1 and CDR2: MNHEY, SVGEGT. The CDR3 DNA follows: TGTGCCAGCAGTTTTGCAGGGGAGAACATTCAGTACTTC. It is translated as CASSFAGENIQYF.

The V and J genes are TRBV5-1 and TRBJ2-7; TRBD2 matches at 13 bases. The CDR3 is 15 residues long. Germline assignment: CDR1 SGHRS and CDR2 YFSETQ. Trimming at V came to 4 bases and at J to 7 bases, leaving 8 bases not matched to a gene. The CDR3 is CASSGGLAGSWEQYF. CDR3 bases: TGCGCCAGCAGCGGGGGACTAGCGGGATCATGGGAGCAGTACTTC.

V and J are TRBV18 and TRBJ1-5, with D perhaps TRBD1 (5 bases). Between the trimmed V and J ends, which lost 1 base and 0 bases, there was a span of 7 bases. The germline V gene has CDR1 KGHSH and CDR2 LQKENI. The CDR3 is made up of 15 amino acids. CDR3 loop: CASSPQGISNQPQHF. The CDR3 nucleotides read TGTGCCAGCTCACCACAGGGGATTAGCAATCAGCCCCAGCATTTT.

The rearrangement links TRBV15 to TRBJ2-5, with 8 bases matching TRBD2. The junction had 6 bases not matched to a gene; V was cut back by 1 base and J by 2 bases. The length of the CDR3 is 16 residues. CDR1 and CDR2 from the germline V gene are LNHNV and YYDKDF (reference sequence). CDR3: CATSRGVAGPQETQYF. In DNA, the CDR3 is TGTGCCACCAGCAGAGGGGTAGCGGGGCCGCAAGAGACCCAGTACTTC.

The rearrangement uses TRBV5-1 and TRBJ2-7; D not resolved. The CDR3 is 17 amino acids. The germline V gene has CDR1 SGHRS and CDR2 YFSETQ. Trimming stripped 0 bases from V and 1 base from J, with 17 bases between. CDR3 residues: CASSLGISISFSYEQYF. Written as DNA, the CDR3 is TGCGCCAGCAGCTTGGGGATTAGCATCTCCTTTTCCTACGAGCAGTACTTC.

This chain uses TRBV4-3 with TRBJ2-3; 10 bases align to TRBD2. Germline lookup yields CDR1 LGHNA and CDR2 YSLEER. V lost 2 bases and J lost 5; bases outside the gene matches: 16. This CDR3 has 19 amino acids. The CDR3 DNA sequence: TGCGCCAGCAGCCAATTCCCCCGTGGCCTAGCGGGAGCCAAAGATACGCAGTATTTT. It codes for CASSQFPRGLAGAKDTQYF.

The chain has TRBV9 and TRBJ2-5; maybe TRBD2 (6 bases). CDR1 is SGDLS and CDR2 is YYNGEE in the germline V gene. Trimming stripped 0 bases from V and 5 bases from J, with 14 bases between. The CDR3 totals 15 residues. The DNA for the CDR3 is TGTGCCAGCAGCGTAGATGGTAGCGGTGGTGAGACCCAGTACTTC. Translated: CASSVDGSGGETQYF.

The rearrangement uses TRBV5-1 and TRBJ2-7; 8 nucleotides match TRBD2. Germline V gives CDR1 SGHRS, CDR2 YFSETQ. V gave up 4 bases and J gave up 6 bases; unmatched junction bases: 15. This CDR3 contains 16 residues. CDR3 region: CASSLAERSGSSEQYF. In nucleotides, the CDR3 is TGCGCCAGCAGCCTCGCTGAACGCAGCGGGAGCTCCGAGCAGTACTTC.

V is TRBV6-2 or TRBV6-3 and J is TRBJ2-7; 9 bases are a match to TRBD1. The V and J ends lost 2 bases and 0 bases, in that order; junction bases with no gene match: 14. The length of the CDR3 is 19 residues. Germline CDR1 is MNHEY and CDR2 is SVGEGT. In nucleotides, the CDR3 is TGTGCCAGCAGTTACAACCTTGGACAGGGGACTATAAGCTCCTACGAGCAGTACTTC. This encodes CASSYNLGQGTISSYEQYF.

The chain combines TRBV7-2 with TRBJ2-7, with unresolved D. The CDR3 length is 13 residues. The V end was cut by 2 bases, the J end by 4 bases, with 9 bases between. Germline V lookup: CDR1 SGHTA, CDR2 FQGNSA. The DNA for the CDR3 is TGTGCCAGCAGCTTATACAGTATATACGAGCAGTACTTC. Amino acids: CASSLYSIYEQYF.

The chain joins TRBV4-2 to TRBJ2-5, with 13 bases identical to TRBD2. V lost 4 bases to trimming and J lost 5 bases; unmatched junction nucleotides: 4. Germline CDR1 and CDR2: LGHNA and YNFKEQ. This CDR3 is built from 15 residues. CDR3 DNA sequence: TGTGCCAGCAGCCTCGGGACTAGCGGGGAGGAGACCCAGTACTTC. Residues: CASSLGTSGEETQYF.

V gene TRBV7-2 combines with J gene TRBJ2-2; D call uncertain. This CDR3 is built from 14 residues. Trimming removed 1 base at V and 0 bases at J, with 3 bases between. Germline-derived CDR1 and CDR2 are SGHTA and FQGNSA. CDR3 DNA: TGTGCCAGCAGCTTAGTCTCGAACACCGGGGAGCTGTTTTTT. It codes for CASSLVSNTGELFF.

The rearrangement links TRBV27 to TRBJ2-7; D gene unclear. The CDR3 has 16 amino acids. Germline V lookup: CDR1 MNHEY, CDR2 SMNVEV (reference sequence). Deletions cut 6 bases from V and 3 bases from J, with 21 bases between. The CDR3 region is CASSSSVKADYYEQYF. Written as DNA, the CDR3 is TGTGCCAGCAGCTCCTCCGTGAAGGCGGATTACTACGAGCAGTACTTC.

This clone was seen just once. The chain couples TRBV19 to TRBJ2-7, with 10 bases aligning to TRBD1. This CDR3 contains 18 residues. V gave up 1 base and J gave up 1 base; unmatched junction bases: 10. Germline V gives CDR1 LNHDA, CDR2 SQIVND (reference sequence). DNA of the CDR3: TGTGCCAGTAGTATAGCCCACCCCCGACAGGGGGCTTCCTACGAGCAGTACTTC. It translates to CASSIAHPRQGASYEQYF.

The genes are TRBV5-8 and TRBJ2-1, with no clear D. Trimming took 1 base from V and 4 from J, leaving 12 bases between them. Per germline, CDR1 SGHTS and CDR2 YDEGEE. The CDR3 totals 15 residues. DNA for the CDR3: TGTGCCAGCAGCTTGTCTAGTTGGTTTTACAATGAGCAGTTCTTC. It yields the protein CASSLSSWFYNEQFF.

The chain is built from TRBV6-5 and TRBJ1-4; the D gene is possibly TRBD1 (6 bases). V was shortened by 7 bases and J by 8 bases, with 17 bases between the two germline ends. In germline, CDR1 is MNHEY, CDR2 SVGAGI. There are 14 residues in the CDR3. As DNA, the CDR3 is TGTGCCAGCATGTCCTTCAGGGGTTTGGAAAAACTGTTTTTT. Its protein is CASMSFRGLEKLFF.

The rearrangement links TRBV2 to TRBJ2-2; D is uncertain. Trimming took off 0 bases at V and 1 base at J, with 3 bases between the two ends. The CDR3 loop spans 14 amino acids. CDR1 and CDR2 (germline): SNHLY, FYNNEI. The CDR3 sequence is CASSEARNTGELFF. The CDR3 DNA is TGTGCCAGCAGTGAAGCGAGGAACACCGGGGAGCTGTTTTTT.

This chain's CDR3 is CASSDDRDQPQHF. The DNA for the CDR3 is TGTGCCAGTAGCGACGACAGGGATCAGCCCCAGCATTTT. This chain links TRBV19 with TRBJ1-5; 7 bases align to TRBD1. Trimming removed 6 bases from V and 5 bases from J; junction bases left unmatched: 4. Germline CDR1 and CDR2: LNHDA and SQIVND (reference sequence). The CDR3 has 13 amino acids.

The chain links TRBV18 to TRBJ2-1; 7 nucleotides agree with TRBD1. This CDR3 is built from 13 residues. Germline trimming cut 5 bases from V and 5 bases from J; bases unmatched to any gene: 3. Germline V gene data show CDR1 as KGHSH and CDR2 as LQKENI. CDR3 DNA sequence: TGTGCCAGCTCAACAACAGGGGACAATGAGCAGTTCTTC. This sequence encodes CASSTTGDNEQFF. Variable domain in full (rest from reference TRBV18 and TRBJ2-1): NAGVMQNPRHLVRRRGQEARLRCSPMKGHSHVYWYRQLPEEGLKFMVYLQKENIIDESGMPKERFSAEFPKEGPSILRIQQVVRGDSAAYFCASSTTGDNEQFFGPGTRLTVL.